This T cell receptor beta chain came from a study of identical twins. At least ten counts were recorded for this clonotype. Antigen unknown. TCRdb ran MiXCR on the 5' RACE reads and lists one entry per CDR3 protein. The sample shows 230,000 or so distinct CDR3 sequences, about 8.5% of them seen only once. The CDR3 totals 14 residues. V shed 4 bases and J shed 7 bases, with 20 bases lying between them. Germline CDR1 SQVTM, CDR2 ANQGSEA. Study-wide results and limits: Insertion counts were lower in abundant cord blood beta clonotypes, a trend that memory repertoires did not show. The same donors were not followed; conclusions instead depended on cross-sectional statistical analysis. Modeled out-of-frame TCR alpha sharing in monozygotic twins fell below observed levels.

These records were also assigned to another study, of yellow fever vaccine responses in identical twins. Per that study: Twins reportedly showed a vaccine T cell response that seemed partly convergent and partly personalized.

Material: CD8+ T cells sorted from blood. The chain recombines TRBV29-1 with TRBJ2-7; perhaps TRBD1 as D (5 bases). The TCR sequence derives from a woman aged 18-29 years in good health. CDR3 residues: CSVVGQPTPGEQYF. The CDR3 region has the DNA TGCAGCGTTGTTGGCCAGCCTACACCAGGGGAGCAGTACTTC.